The present T cell receptor beta chain was sequenced within a study of blood T cells in healthy people across ages. Study-level results: A greater number of naive CD4+ cells and higher diversity distinguished long-lived donors from aged donors.

V was cut by 7 bases and J by 7 bases, with 11 bases left in between. CDR1 is SGHRS, CDR2 YFSETQ, per germline. The CDR3 loop spans 11 amino acids. As concerns this clonotype: Its antigen is still unknown.

Using a J-beta primer mix together with a sample-barcoded 5' primer, a second PCR was run for roughly 7 to 12 cycles. TCRdb independently ran MiXCR on the 5' RACE reads; one entry per CDR3 protein. This table has 890,000 or so distinct CDR3 sequences, under 80% appearing once. The sequence came from a man aged 25 to 45 in good health. The chain couples TRBV5-1 to TRBJ2-5; the D is unclear. Specimen: blood. The CDR3 DNA sequence: TGCGCCAGCTTTAAGGTCGGGACCCAGTACTTC. This sequence encodes CASFKVGTQYF.